The following is a T cell receptor beta chain sequence with its context. Antigen unknown. The sample originates from a study of shared clonotypes between healthy human individuals. Study-wide results and limits: The four-donor shared clonotypes exceeded non-shared clonotypes in generation probability, with non-shared ones scoring lower. The authors sampled blood alone, and tissue repertoires likely differ.

The CDR3 runs 17 residues. Germline lookup yields CDR1 SGHRS and CDR2 YFSETQ. Between the trimmed V and J ends, which lost 3 bases and 2 bases, there was a span of 18 bases. Free of recent acute infections or vaccinations, the donors were healthy HIV-negative adults. Each sorted subset replicate got 200 ng genomic DNA, tens of thousands of genomes. The data were produced by immunoSEQ multiplex PCR, yet TCRdb's version contains in-frame clones alone and is incomplete. The sample records 730,000 or so clones, roughly 70% being singletons. The chain employs TRBV5-1 and TRBJ2-1; D is tentatively TRBD1 or TRBD2 (5 bases each). The TCR comes from a woman in her twenties or thirties in good health. The sequencing input was memory CD4+ T cells sorted from blood. Subset: CD45RA-negative fraction. The CDR3 spells CASSWDGHPGAYNEQFF. The CDR3 coding sequence is TGCGCCAGCAGCTGGGATGGACATCCCGGGGCCTACAATGAGCAGTTCTTC.